These 20 T cell receptor beta chains were sequenced from one sample in a study of CD8 T cells in ankylosing spondylitis. Study findings and constraints: Blood from ankylosing spondylitis patients appeared to carry a characteristic roughly 8-variant TCR beta motif.

TCRdb re-analysed the 5' RACE reads in MiXCR, keeping a single row per CDR3 protein. The table lists about 700,000 distinct CDR3 sequences, 15% to 20% of them singletons. What these receptors recognize is not known. Source material: blood, either unsorted or a sorted T cell fraction (not recorded which). These receptors were collected from a male donor with ankylosing spondylitis.

The V gene is TRBV20-1, the J gene TRBJ1-1, with D possibly being TRBD1 (6 bases). Germline values: CDR1 DFQATT, CDR2 SNEGSKA (reference sequence). The CDR3 is 13 amino acids. The CDR3 DNA reads TGCAGGGGATCAACAGGGCCCGGGGGAGAAGCTTTCTTT. It specifies CRGSTGPGGEAFF.

The J gene is TRBJ1-1, the V gene TRBV3-1; 10 bases agree with TRBD1. Germline V gene lookup returns CDR1 LGHDT and CDR2 YNNKEL (reference sequence). The CDR3 runs 12 residues. Trimming cost V 4 bases and J 10 bases; bases outside gene matches: 3. CDR3 in amino acids: CASSLDRGIAFF. The DNA for the CDR3 is TGTGCCAGCAGCCTGGACAGGGGGATAGCTTTCTTT. The full variable domain, rest sourced from reference TRBV3-1 and TRBJ1-1, is DTAVSQTPKYLVTQMGNDKSIKCEQNLGHDTMYWYKQDSKKFLKIMFSYNNKELIINETVPNRFSPKSPDKAHLNLHINSLELGDSAVYFCASSLDRGIAFFGQGTRLTVV.

This clonotype was counted a few times. This chain uses TRBV27 with TRBJ2-1, with 9 bases lining up with TRBD1. The CDR3 spans 14 residues. With 9 bases clipped from V and 4 bases from J, the junction kept 7 bases outside the gene matches. CDR1 and CDR2 (germline): MNHEY, SMNVEV (reference sequence). CDR3 DNA: TGTGCCAGATCCACCGGGACAGGGTACAATGAGCAGTTCTTC. Amino acids: CARSTGTGYNEQFF.

This chain connects TRBV20-1 to TRBJ2-1, with TRBD1 matching over 8 bases. The V and J ends lost 6 bases and 0 bases, in that order; junction bases with no gene match: 7. The CDR3 runs to 15 residues. Germline values: CDR1 DFQATT, CDR2 SNEGSKA (reference sequence). The CDR3, as DNA: TGCAGTGCCGAGGACAGGGCCAGCTCCTACAATGAGCAGTTCTTC. As protein: CSAEDRASSYNEQFF.

The chain joins TRBV5-1 to TRBJ2-1, with 11 bases identical to TRBD2. The CDR3 is made up of 17 amino acids. CDR1 SGHRS and CDR2 YFSETQ come from the germline V gene. After removal of 0 bases from V and 5 bases from J, the junction contained 7 bases not matched to a gene. The DNA of the CDR3 is TGCGCCAGCAGCTTGGTGCTTCGGGGACTAGCGGACAATGAGCAGTTCTTC. Amino acids: CASSLVLRGLADNEQFF.

This clonotype was seen more than once but under ten times. The gene calls are TRBV20-1 and TRBJ2-2; possible D gene TRBD2, 6 bases. CDR1 is DFQATT and CDR2 is SNEGSKA in the germline V gene (reference sequence). The ends were cut back, 0 bases at V and 3 bases at J, with 11 bases in the middle. The length of the CDR3 is 15 residues. The DNA of the CDR3 is TGCAGTGCTAGAGATACCGCGGGATACACCGGGGAGCTGTTTTTT. Translation: CSARDTAGYTGELFF.

A few counts support this clonotype. The V and J genes are TRBV10-3 and TRBJ2-1, with 11 bases identical to TRBD2. V lost 6 bases, J lost 2 bases, and 6 bases stayed unmatched. Germline-derived CDR1 and CDR2 are ENHRY and SYGVKD. The CDR3 has 16 amino acids. The CDR3 reads CAISPTSGTTYNEQFF. CDR3 nucleotide sequence: TGTGCCATCAGCCCGACTAGCGGGACGACCTACAATGAGCAGTTCTTC.

Only a few counts were recorded for this clonotype. J is TRBJ1-4 and V is TRBV7-8; D is uncertain. V lost 4 bases to trimming and J lost 5 bases, with 8 bases between them. The CDR3 runs to 13 residues. In germline, CDR1 is SGHVS, CDR2 FQNEAQ. CDR3 region: CASSSLKNEKLFF. The CDR3 bases are TGTGCCAGCAGCTCCCTAAAAAATGAAAAACTGTTTTTT.

This clonotype was detected a few times. The gene calls are TRBV18 and TRBJ1-1; D gene unclear. The ends were cut back, 5 bases at V and 4 bases at J, with 14 bases in the middle. Germline lookup yields CDR1 KGHSH and CDR2 LQKENI. The CDR3 sequence is 14 residues long. CDR3 DNA sequence: TGTGCCAGCTCAGCAACGACAACTACCACTGAAGCTTTCTTT. As protein: CASSATTTTTEAFF.

This clonotype has only a few counts. This chain uses TRBV11-2 with TRBJ2-7; TRBD1 agrees at 9 bases. CDR1 is SGHAT and CDR2 is FQNNGV in the germline V gene. Losses at the gene ends were 5 bases for V and 3 bases for J; bases not matched to a gene: 5. The CDR3 has 14 amino acids. CDR3 DNA sequence: TGTGCCAGCAGCGCTAGGACAGGGGTCTACGAGCAGTACTTC. It yields the protein CASSARTGVYEQYF.

This chain links TRBV7-6 with TRBJ1-4; weak D call: TRBD1 (5 bases). Germline V lookup: CDR1 SGHVS, CDR2 FNYEAQ. The CDR3 loop spans 14 amino acids. Trimming stripped 1 base from V and 10 bases from J, with 13 bases between. CDR3 region: CASSLGWGVGKLFF. DNA of the CDR3: TGTGCCAGCAGCTTAGGGTGGGGGGTTGGAAAACTGTTTTTT.

The rearrangement joins TRBV5-1 to TRBJ2-3; TRBD1 matches 8 bases. Germline V gives CDR1 SGHRS, CDR2 YFSETQ. This CDR3 spans 16 amino acids. The trim removed 0 bases at V and 2 bases at J, leaving 5 bases unmatched. CDR3 in DNA: TGCGCCAGCAGCTTGGTCAGGGGGCTAAACACAGATACGCAGTATTTT. It yields the protein CASSLVRGLNTDTQYF.

J is TRBJ2-7 and V is TRBV19; TRBD2 agrees at 9 bases. The trim removed 6 bases at V and 0 bases at J, leaving 6 bases unmatched. There are 15 residues in the CDR3. Germline values: CDR1 LNHDA, CDR2 SQIVND (reference sequence). CDR3 amino acids: CASRAASGDSYEQYF. The DNA of the CDR3 is TGTGCCAGTAGGGCGGCTAGCGGGGACTCCTACGAGCAGTACTTC. The complete variable domain, with remaining parts taken from reference TRBV19 and TRBJ2-7, reads DGGITQSPKYLFRKEGQNVTLSCEQNLNHDAMYWYRQDPGQGLRLIYYSQIVNDFQKGDIAEGYSVSREKKESFPLTVTSAQKNPTAFYLCASRAASGDSYEQYFGPGTRLTVT.

The sample holds many counts of this clonotype. The rearrangement uses TRBV7-2 and TRBJ2-3; tentative D call: TRBD1 (6 bases). Germline CDR1 SGHTA, CDR2 FQGNSA. This CDR3 is 15 amino acids long. The germline V and J ends were trimmed by 5 bases and 1 base, with 13 bases remaining between them. The CDR3 DNA sequence: TGTGCCAGCAGCCACGACAGGATGCGCACAGATACGCAGTATTTT. As protein: CASSHDRMRTDTQYF.

The V call is TRBV11-1, the J call TRBJ2-1; D may be TRBD1 or TRBD2 (5 bases each). V lost 0 bases to trimming and J lost 1 base, with 16 bases between them. The CDR3 is 18 residues long. In germline, CDR1 is SGHAT, CDR2 FQDESV (reference sequence). The CDR3 region is CASSLAGTLYISYNEQFF. Here the CDR3 DNA reads TGTGCCAGCAGCTTAGCGGGGACCCTCTATATATCCTACAATGAGCAGTTCTTC.

This clonotype was seen a few times. CDR3 protein: CASRDSRRYGYTF. CDR3 nucleotides: TGTGCCAGCAGGGATTCGAGGAGGTATGGCTACACCTTC. The J gene is TRBJ1-2, the V gene TRBV6-5; D not resolved. Trimming shortened V by 6 bases and J by 5 bases, and 13 bases separated the two germline ends. Germline CDR1 reads MNHEY; CDR2 reads SVGAGI. The CDR3 has 13 amino acids.

The chain carries TRBV3-1 and TRBJ1-2, with TRBD1 matching over 7 bases. J was trimmed by 0 bases and V by 6 bases; bases with no gene match: 7. CDR3 length: 15 amino acids. Germline V gives CDR1 LGHDT, CDR2 YNNKEL (reference sequence). The CDR3 sequence: CASRPRDSANYGYTF. The CDR3 DNA follows: TGTGCCAGCAGACCACGGGACAGCGCTAACTATGGCTACACCTTC.

The CDR3 spells CAIRREQNNSPLHF. DNA of the CDR3: TGTGCCATCAGGAGGGAACAAAATAATTCACCCCTCCACTTT. V gene TRBV10-3 combines with J gene TRBJ1-6; no clear D. Between the trimmed V and J ends, which lost 6 bases and 5 bases, there was a span of 11 bases. The CDR3 runs 14 residues. Germline loops: CDR1 ENHRY, CDR2 SYGVKD.

The V call is TRBV7-9, the J call TRBJ2-4; 8 bases align to TRBD2. The CDR3 length is 15 residues. Germline assignment: CDR1 SEHNR and CDR2 FQNEAQ (reference sequence). V lost 5 bases to trimming and J lost 0 bases; unmatched junction nucleotides: 3. CDR3 sequence: CASSREGIAKNIQYF. The CDR3 DNA is TGTGCCAGCAGCCGGGAGGGAATAGCCAAAAACATTCAGTACTTC.

The V gene is TRBV24-1, the J gene TRBJ1-2, with D hard to call. The germline V gene has CDR1 KGHDR and CDR2 SFDVKD. V was trimmed by 3 bases and J by 2 bases, leaving 30 bases between them. The CDR3 has 21 amino acids. The DNA for the CDR3 is TGTGCCACCAGTGATCTCCCTGCAATGGCGGCCCGCCCAAATACAAACTATGGCTACACCTTC. It is translated as CATSDLPAMAARPNTNYGYTF.